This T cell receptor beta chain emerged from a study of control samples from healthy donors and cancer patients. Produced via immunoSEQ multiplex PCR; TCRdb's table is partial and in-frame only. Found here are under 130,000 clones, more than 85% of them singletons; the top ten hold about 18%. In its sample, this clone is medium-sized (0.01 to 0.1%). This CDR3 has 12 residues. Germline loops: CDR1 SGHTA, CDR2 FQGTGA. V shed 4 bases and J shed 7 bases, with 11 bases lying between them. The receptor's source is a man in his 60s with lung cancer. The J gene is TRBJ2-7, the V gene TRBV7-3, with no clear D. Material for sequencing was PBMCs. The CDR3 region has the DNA TGTGCCAGCAGCTCGCTTCGTGAGGAGCAGTACTTC. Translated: CASSSLREEQYF.